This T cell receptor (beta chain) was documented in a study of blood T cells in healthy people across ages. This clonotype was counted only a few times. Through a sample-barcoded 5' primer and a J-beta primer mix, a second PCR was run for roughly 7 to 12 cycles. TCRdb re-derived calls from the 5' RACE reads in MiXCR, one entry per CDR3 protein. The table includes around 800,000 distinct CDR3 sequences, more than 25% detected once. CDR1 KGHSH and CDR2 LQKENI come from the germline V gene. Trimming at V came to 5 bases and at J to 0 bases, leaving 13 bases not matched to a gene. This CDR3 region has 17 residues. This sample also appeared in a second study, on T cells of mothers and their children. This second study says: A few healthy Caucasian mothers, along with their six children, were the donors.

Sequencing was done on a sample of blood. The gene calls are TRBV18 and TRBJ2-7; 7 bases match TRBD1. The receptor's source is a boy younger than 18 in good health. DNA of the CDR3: TGTGCCAGCTCAGCGACGGTCGGGACAGACGGCTCCTACGAGCAGTACTTC. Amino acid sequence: CASSATVGTDGSYEQYF.